This section outlines one T cell receptor (beta chain) sequence together with its context. Regions amplified from RNA transcripts were the TCR beta CDR3 regions. In the first-round RT-PCR of the TCR CDR3, the HTBI primer set was used. TCRdb passed the multiplex PCR reads through MiXCR, listing each CDR3 protein once. The sample has around 690,000 distinct CDR3 sequences, roughly 20% seen once; the top ten hold more than 30%. The ends were cut back, 6 bases at V and 9 bases at J, with 6 bases in the middle. CDR1 and CDR2 (germline): SQVTM, ANQGSEA. CDR3 size: 9 residues. The source of the sample is a study of T cells in Graves' hyperthyroidism and ophthalmopathy. Clinicians diagnosed patients from clinical symptoms, serum thyroxine and TRAb, thyroid ultrasound and orbital computed tomography. It was approximately 9.4 ml of fresh peripheral blood that supplied the PBMCs.

V gene TRBV29-1 combines with J gene TRBJ2-1, with D uncertain. This clonotype originated in a man aged 30-40 years with Graves' ophthalmopathy. The material sequenced was blood. The CDR3 region is CSVCCEQFF. CDR3 coding DNA: TGCAGCGTGTGCTGTGAGCAGTTCTTC.